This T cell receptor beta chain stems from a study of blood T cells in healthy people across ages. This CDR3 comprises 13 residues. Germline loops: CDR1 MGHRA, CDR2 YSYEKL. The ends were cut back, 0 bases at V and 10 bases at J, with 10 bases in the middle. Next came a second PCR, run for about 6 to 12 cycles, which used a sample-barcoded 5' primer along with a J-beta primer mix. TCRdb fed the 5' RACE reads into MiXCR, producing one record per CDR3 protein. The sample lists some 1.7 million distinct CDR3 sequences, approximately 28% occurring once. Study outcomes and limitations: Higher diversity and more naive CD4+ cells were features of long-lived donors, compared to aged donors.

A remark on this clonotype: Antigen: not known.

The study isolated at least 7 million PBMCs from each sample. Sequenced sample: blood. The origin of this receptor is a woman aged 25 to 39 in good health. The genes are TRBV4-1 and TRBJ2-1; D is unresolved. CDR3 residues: CASSQDLGWEQFF. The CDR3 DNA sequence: TGCGCCAGCAGCCAAGACCTAGGGTGGGAGCAGTTCTTC.